This passage covers 14 T cell receptor beta chains from one sample sequenced in a study of T-cell reconstitution after alpha-beta-depleted transplantation in children (dated by TCRdb to about 2016). The intended sense of this specimen's treatment or condition label: allogeneic hematopoietic cell transplantation with graft depleted of TCRalphabeta T cells and CD19 B cells. The method was PCR. Sequencing instrument: Illumina HiSeq 2500. TCR libraries were prepared with molecular barcoding, using unique molecular identifiers to normalize TCRbeta repertoire quantification. In TCRdb, the public reads were trimmed at Q25 with fastp and aligned with MiXCR, with productive beta chains retained. Records with the same CDR3 protein are collapsed into one entry carrying the most frequent genes and DNA. The sample has a few hundred thousand distinct CDR3 sequences on record, 20% to 30% of them singletons. The biggest ten clones account for 36% of the sample.

The sequencing here drew on PBMCs, taken before TCRalphabeta/CD19-depleted stem cell transplant. These receptors were collected from a boy under three years old with Wiskott-Aldrich syndrome, due to receive a stem cell transplant.

The V gene is TRBV20-1, the J gene TRBJ1-3; perhaps TRBD1 as D (5 bases). This CDR3 region has 12 residues. From germline, CDR1 is DFQATT and CDR2 SNEGSKA (reference sequence). The V gene lost 5 bases and the J gene lost 2 bases, with 7 bases spanning the gap. CDR3 amino acids: CSAEGAGNTIYF. CDR3 in DNA: TGCAGTGCTGAAGGGGCTGGAAACACCATATATTTT.

This clonotype was counted between two and nine times. The gene calls are TRBV18 and TRBJ1-2; 9 bases align to TRBD1. The V gene's germline CDR1 is KGHSH and CDR2 LQKENI. Unmatched junction bases numbered 4, after V lost 2 bases and J lost 3 bases. This CDR3 comprises 15 residues. CDR3 bases: TGTGCCAGCTCACCAACGACAGGGGGGGACTATGGCTACACCTTC. Its protein is CASSPTTGGDYGYTF. The variable domain in full, with the rest retrieved from reference TRBV18 and TRBJ1-2, is NAGVMQNPRHLVRRRGQEARLRCSPMKGHSHVYWYRQLPEEGLKFMVYLQKENIIDESGMPKERFSAEFPKEGPSILRIQQVVRGDSAAYFCASSPTTGGDYGYTFGSGTRLTVV.

This sequence joins TRBV10-2 and TRBJ2-7, with D maybe TRBD2 (5 bases). Germline CDR1 reads WSHSY; CDR2 reads SAAADI. V lost 0 bases and J 5 bases, leaving 14 bases between the germline ends. The CDR3 extends over 15 amino acids. This chain's CDR3 is CASSESTWENHEQYF. CDR3 bases: TGCGCCAGCAGTGAGTCGACGTGGGAGAATCACGAGCAGTACTTC.

This chain uses TRBV5-1 with TRBJ2-1; D may be TRBD2 (6 bases). The CDR3 is 16 amino acids. Germline V gene lookup returns CDR1 SGHRS and CDR2 YFSETQ. V dropped 5 bases and J dropped 2 bases, with 17 bases sitting between them. The CDR3 sequence: CASRGFRDWTYNEQFF. The CDR3, as DNA: TGCGCCAGCAGGGGCTTCCGGGACTGGACCTACAATGAGCAGTTCTTC.

A few counts support this clonotype. The rearrangement joins TRBV5-1 to TRBJ2-2, with 15 bases that match TRBD2. After removal of 2 bases from V and 0 bases from J, the junction contained 2 bases not matched to a gene. CDR3 length: 18 residues. Germline CDR1 reads SGHRS; CDR2 reads YFSETQ. CDR3 sequence: CASSFRTSGRANTGELFF. The CDR3 DNA is TGCGCCAGCAGCTTCAGGACTAGCGGGAGGGCGAACACCGGGGAGCTGTTTTTT.

In this sample, this clonotype turned up a few times. The chain has TRBV27 and TRBJ2-2; D is possibly TRBD2 (5 bases). The germline gives CDR1 MNHEY, CDR2 SMNVEV (reference sequence). V was pared by 8 bases and J by 1 base, with 17 bases between. The CDR3 totals 16 residues. The CDR3 loop reads CASLELGTKNTGELFF. Here the CDR3 DNA reads TGTGCCAGCCTCGAACTAGGAACGAAGAACACCGGGGAGCTGTTTTTT.

This clonotype was seen a handful of times. The chain joins TRBV7-2 to TRBJ2-2, with D hard to call. CDR1 and CDR2 from the germline V gene are SGHTA and FQGNSA. This CDR3 is 15 amino acids long. Trimming left V 5 bases short and J 0 bases short, with 10 bases between. The CDR3 here is CASSVALTNTGELFF. CDR3 in DNA: TGTGCCAGCAGCGTGGCGTTGACGAACACCGGGGAGCTGTTTTTT.

J is TRBJ1-1 and V is TRBV7-7, with D tentatively TRBD1 (6 bases). V was shortened by 1 base and J by 5 bases, with 20 bases between the two germline ends. CDR3 size: 17 residues. Germline V CDR1 and CDR2: SSHAT, FNYEAQ (reference sequence). CDR3 coding DNA: TGTGCCAGCAGCTTAGAGGGGAGGGGGGGGAAAGAGACTGAAGCTTTCTTT. Its translation is CASSLEGRGGKETEAFF.

V gene TRBV5-4 combines with J gene TRBJ2-1; D remains ambiguous. Germline CDR1 reads SGHNT; CDR2 reads YYREEE (reference sequence). The CDR3 contains 16 residues. Trimming cost V 0 bases and J 4 bases, with 14 bases left between them. This CDR3 reads CASSLGYNKGYNEQFF. The CDR3 nucleotides read TGTGCCAGCAGCTTGGGGTATAATAAAGGGTACAATGAGCAGTTCTTC.

This chain links TRBV29-1 with TRBJ2-3; TRBD1 matches at 10 bases. The CDR3 sequence is 13 residues long. With 3 bases clipped from V and 6 bases from J, the junction kept 3 bases outside the gene matches. Per germline, CDR1 SQVTM and CDR2 ANQGSEA. CDR3 sequence reads: CSVDGTGVDTQYF. In DNA, the CDR3 is TGCAGCGTTGACGGGACAGGGGTCGATACGCAGTATTTT.

Here the CDR3 reads CATSKQLAGDEQYF. CDR3 sequence (DNA): TGTGCCACCTCGAAGCAACTAGCGGGAGACGAGCAGTACTTC. The gene calls are TRBV15 and TRBJ2-7; 11 bases are shared with TRBD2. Unmatched junction bases numbered 8, after V lost 8 bases and J lost 5 bases. CDR1 is LNHNV, CDR2 YYDKDF, per germline (reference sequence). This CDR3 has 14 amino acids. The whole variable domain, remainder taken from reference TRBV15 and TRBJ2-7, is DAMVIQNPRYQVTQFGKPVTLSCSQTLNHNVMYWYQQKSSQAPKLLFHYYDKDFNNEADTPDNFQSRRPNTSFCFLDIRSPGLGDTAMYLCATSKQLAGDEQYFGPGTRLTVT.

V usage is TRBV20-1 and J usage is TRBJ1-1; 7 bases are shared with TRBD1. Germline assignment: CDR1 DFQATT and CDR2 SNEGSKA (reference sequence). Trimming at V came to 6 bases and at J to 6 bases, leaving 7 bases not matched to a gene. The length of the CDR3 is 12 residues. In DNA form, the CDR3 reads TGCAGTGCCCAAGGACAGGATGCTGAAGCTTTCTTT. Its protein product is CSAQGQDAEAFF.

This clonotype came up once. The chain carries TRBV30 and TRBJ2-7, with D maybe TRBD2 (6 bases). V lost 0 bases, J lost 0 bases, and 12 bases lay in between. Germline V CDR1 and CDR2: GTSNPN, SVGIG (reference sequence). The length of the CDR3 is 15 residues. The CDR3 DNA reads as TGTGCCTGGAGTGTAGGTAGCGGCCCCTCCTACGAGCAGTACTTC. It specifies CAWSVGSGPSYEQYF.

The gene calls are TRBV7-1 and TRBJ2-1, with unresolved D. TRBV7-1 is sorted into the ORF group, with uncertain function. Trimming removed 3 bases at V and 6 bases at J, with 9 bases between. CDR3 length equals 13 residues. As DNA, the CDR3 is TGTGCCAGCAGCTCCCGCCACGGCAATGAGCAGTTCTTC. This gives the protein CASSSRHGNEQFF.